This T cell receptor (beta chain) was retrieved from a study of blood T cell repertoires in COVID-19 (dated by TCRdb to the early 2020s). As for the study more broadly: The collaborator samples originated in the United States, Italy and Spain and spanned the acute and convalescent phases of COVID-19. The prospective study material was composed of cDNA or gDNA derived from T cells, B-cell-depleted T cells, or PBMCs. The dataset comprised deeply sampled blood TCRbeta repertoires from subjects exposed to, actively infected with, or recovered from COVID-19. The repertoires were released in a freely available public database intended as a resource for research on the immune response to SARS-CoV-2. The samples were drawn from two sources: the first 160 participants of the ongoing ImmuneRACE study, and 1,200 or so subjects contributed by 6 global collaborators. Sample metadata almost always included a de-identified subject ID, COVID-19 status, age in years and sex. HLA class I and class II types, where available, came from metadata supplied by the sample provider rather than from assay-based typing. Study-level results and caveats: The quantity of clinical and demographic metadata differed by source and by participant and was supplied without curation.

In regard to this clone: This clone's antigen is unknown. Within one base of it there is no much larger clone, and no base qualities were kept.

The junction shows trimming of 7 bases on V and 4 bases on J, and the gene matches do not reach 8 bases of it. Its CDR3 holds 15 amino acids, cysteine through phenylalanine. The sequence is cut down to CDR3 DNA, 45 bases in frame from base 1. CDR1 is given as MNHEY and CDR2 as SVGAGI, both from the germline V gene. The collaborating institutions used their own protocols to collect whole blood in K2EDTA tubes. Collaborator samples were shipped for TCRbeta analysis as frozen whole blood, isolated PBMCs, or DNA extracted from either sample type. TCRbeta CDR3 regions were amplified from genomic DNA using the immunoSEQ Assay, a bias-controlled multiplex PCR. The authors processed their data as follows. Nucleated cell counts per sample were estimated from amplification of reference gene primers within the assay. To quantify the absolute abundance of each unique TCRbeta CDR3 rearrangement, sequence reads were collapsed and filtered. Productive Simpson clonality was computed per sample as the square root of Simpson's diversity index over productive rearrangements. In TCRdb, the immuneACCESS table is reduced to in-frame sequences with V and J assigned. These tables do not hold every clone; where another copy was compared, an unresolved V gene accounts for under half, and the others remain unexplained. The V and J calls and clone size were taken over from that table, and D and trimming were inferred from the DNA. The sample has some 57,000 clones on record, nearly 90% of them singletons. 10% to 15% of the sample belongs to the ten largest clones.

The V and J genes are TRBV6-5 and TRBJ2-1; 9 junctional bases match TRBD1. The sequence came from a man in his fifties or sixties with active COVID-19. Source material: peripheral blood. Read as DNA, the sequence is TGTGCCAGCACCTACAGGGGGCCCCATTACAATGAGCAGTTCTTC. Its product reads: CASTYRGPHYNEQFF.